Listed here are 29 T cell receptor beta chains from one sample, sequenced in a study of blood T cell repertoires in COVID-19. Assay used: immunoSEQ multiplex PCR; TCRdb lists only in-frame clones, some missing. The sample yields 300,000 to 350,000 clones, 87% seen once. Sample: PBMCs or T cells enriched from blood (not recorded which). Receptors were obtained from a woman aged 18-30 years who had recovered from COVID-19.

Comments on this clone: Compared with germline, one end of the junction differs, possibly owing to a read error. The chain joins TRBV11-2 to TRBJ2-2, with D possibly being TRBD1 (5 bases). Germline CDR1 SGHAT, CDR2 FQNNGV. The CDR3 runs to 14 residues. The CDR3 loop is CATSLGHNTGELFF. The CDR3 DNA is TGTGCCACCAGCCTCGGACATAACACCGGGGAGCTGTTTTTT. Full variable domain (missing parts from reference TRBV11-2 and TRBJ2-2): EAGVAQSPRYKIIEKRQSVAFWCNPISGHATLYWYQQILGQGPKLLIQFQNNGVVDDSQLPKDRFSAERLKGVDSTLKIQPAKLEDSAVYLCATSLGHNTGELFFGEGSRLTVL.

The chain recombines TRBV10-3 with TRBJ1-2; D possibly corresponds to TRBD1 (6 bases). V dropped 10 bases and J dropped 4 bases, with 28 bases sitting between them. The germline CDR1 and CDR2 sequences are ENHRY and SYGVKD. The CDR3 extends over 17 amino acids. Here the CDR3 reads CATRPGHGESGGYGYTF. For the CDR3, the DNA is TGTGCCACCCGACCGGGACATGGGGAATCCGGCGGCTATGGCTACACCTTC.

V usage is TRBV30 and J usage is TRBJ1-4; TRBD1 is a possible D gene (6 bases). The V gene's germline CDR1 is GTSNPN and CDR2 SVGIG (reference sequence). The V end lost 2 bases, the J end lost 10 bases, and 14 bases lay between the germline ends. CDR3 size: 13 residues. The CDR3 region has the DNA TGTGCCTGGAGTATTAGGGGGATGGGAAAACTGTTTTTT. Translated: CAWSIRGMGKLFF.

The table lists this clone with a count of one. Here the CDR3 reads CASSLRTGESNTEAFF. CDR3 coding DNA: TGTGCCAGCAGCCTTCGGACAGGGGAGTCGAACACTGAAGCTTTCTTT. The chain is built from TRBV14 and TRBJ1-1, with 9 bases that match TRBD1. The germline V gene encodes CDR1 SGHDN and CDR2 FVKESK. This CDR3 comprises 16 residues. The V and J ends lost 4 bases and 1 base, in that order; junction bases with no gene match: 7.

The CDR3 DNA reads as TGTGCCAGCAGTTATGGACGGACTAGCGGGAGGGGTGTGTACAATGAGCAGTTCTTC. It translates to CASSYGRTSGRGVYNEQFF. The gene calls are TRBV28 and TRBJ2-1, with TRBD2 identical over 15 bases. Germline lookup yields CDR1 MDHEN and CDR2 SYDVKM. V was clipped by 4 bases and J by 4 bases; unmatched bases: 11. This CDR3 has 19 amino acids.

A remark on this clone: One end of the junction varies from germline; a read error may be responsible. The chain joins TRBV2 to TRBJ2-4; D may be TRBD2 (6 bases). Germline CDR1 is SNHLY and CDR2 is FYNNEI. The CDR3 contains 14 residues. The CDR3 is CAGGLYRAEKIQYF. Here the CDR3 DNA reads TGTGCCGGAGGGCTCTACAGAGCCGAAAAGATTCAGTACTTC.

The chain is built from TRBV21-1 and TRBJ1-2; the D call TRBD1 from the table was never checked on the DNA. TRBV21-1 is flagged as a pseudogene. There are 16 residues in the CDR3. Here the CDR3 reads CASSKGRGQTDYGYTF. In DNA form, the CDR3 reads TGTGCCAGCAGCAAAGGGAGGGGGCAGACGGACTATGGCTACACCTTC.

Details on this clone: The sample holds other DNA sequences that translate to the same CDR3. This sequence joins TRBV19 and TRBJ2-5; TRBD2 agrees at 8 bases. Losses at the gene ends were 3 bases for V and 4 bases for J; bases not matched to a gene: 4. This CDR3 has 14 residues. Germline CDR1 reads LNHDA; CDR2 reads SQIVND (reference sequence). The CDR3 loop is CASSIGLAGETQYF. The CDR3 coding sequence is TGTGCCAGTAGTATCGGGCTAGCGGGAGAGACCCAGTACTTC.

V and J are TRBV28 and TRBJ1-2; D is uncertain. The germline V and J ends were trimmed by 4 bases and 6 bases, with 6 bases remaining between them. Looked up from germline, CDR1 is MDHEN and CDR2 is SYDVKM. This CDR3 spans 11 amino acids. CDR3 nucleotides: TGTGCCAGCAGTTCCCGAGATGGCTACACCTTC. It specifies CASSSRDGYTF.

The table lists this clone with a count of one. The chain is built from TRBV9 and TRBJ2-7; maybe TRBD2 (5 bases). The CDR3 has 18 amino acids. Germline CDR1 and CDR2: SGDLS and YYNGEE. V gave up 4 bases and J gave up 6 bases, with 29 bases separating them. For the CDR3, the DNA is TGTGCCAGCAGCCCATCGCCGAAAGGGTGGGAGATAAGGGTCGAGCAGTACTTC. Translated: CASSPSPKGWEIRVEQYF.

The CDR3 here is CASSWTRGRGSYNSPLHF. CDR3 nucleotides: TGTGCCAGCAGTTGGACCAGGGGCAGGGGCTCCTATAATTCACCCCTCCACTTT. The chain is built from TRBV27 and TRBJ1-6; D is possibly TRBD1 (6 bases). Germline assignment: CDR1 MNHEY and CDR2 SMNVEV (reference sequence). The CDR3 consists of 18 residues. V lost 4 bases and J 0 bases, leaving 16 bases between the germline ends.

The chain couples TRBV7-9 to TRBJ2-2; 10 bases fit TRBD1. V shed 2 bases and J 6 bases; nucleotides not matched to a gene: 15. This CDR3 comprises 19 residues. Germline CDR1 SEHNR, CDR2 FQNEAQ (reference sequence). The CDR3 loop reads CASSLSATTGGVLAGELFF. In DNA, the CDR3 is TGTGCCAGCAGCTTATCGGCTACGACAGGGGGCGTCTTGGCCGGGGAGCTGTTTTTT.

Regarding this clone: Other nucleotide sequences from this sample produce the same CDR3. The chain carries TRBV7-2 and TRBJ1-2, with 9 bases that match TRBD1. CDR1 is SGHTA and CDR2 is FQGNSA in the germline V gene. There are 14 residues in the CDR3. V lost 2 bases to trimming and J lost 3 bases; unmatched junction nucleotides: 1. CDR3 in amino acids: CASSLRTGDYGYTF. Here the CDR3 DNA reads TGTGCCAGCAGCTTACGGACAGGGGACTATGGCTACACCTTC.

The chain has TRBV7-9 and TRBJ2-3; TRBD1 matches 7 bases. CDR1 SEHNR and CDR2 FQNEAQ come from the germline V gene (reference sequence). The length of the CDR3 is 14 residues. Trimming cost V 3 bases and J 6 bases; bases outside gene matches: 6. The CDR3 region is CASSLEGQVDTQYF. CDR3 DNA: TGTGCCAGCAGCTTGGAAGGACAGGTGGATACGCAGTATTTT.

Only one count was recorded for this clone. The chain employs TRBV13 and TRBJ2-1, with 8 bases that match TRBD2. Trimming removed 1 base from V and 7 bases from J; junction bases left unmatched: 9. The CDR3 spans 16 residues. Germline CDR1 is PRHDT and CDR2 is FYEKMQ (reference sequence). Here the CDR3 DNA reads TGTGCCAGCAGCTTAGAGGCTAGCGGGCCCGTTAATGAGCAGTTCTTC. This encodes CASSLEASGPVNEQFF.

V gene TRBV7-3 combines with J gene TRBJ2-1; 8 nucleotides match TRBD2. The CDR3 length is 15 residues. Germline V CDR1 and CDR2: SGHTA, FQGTGA. V dropped 2 bases and J dropped 0; count of bases not matched to a gene: 0. The CDR3 DNA is TGTGCCAGCAGCTTAGGGACTAGCTCCTACAATGAGCAGTTCTTC. Translating gives CASSLGTSSYNEQFF.

The chain carries TRBV6-1 and TRBJ1-1, with TRBD1 matching 7 bases. Germline lookup yields CDR1 MNHNS and CDR2 SASEGT. V was clipped by 3 bases and J by 1 base; unmatched bases: 8. The CDR3 is 16 residues long. The CDR3 sequence is CASSDRTGLGNTEAFF. The CDR3, as DNA: TGTGCCAGCAGTGACAGGACAGGCCTGGGGAACACTGAAGCTTTCTTT.

The chain has TRBV7-6 and TRBJ1-2, with 7 bases fitting TRBD1. The germline V gene encodes CDR1 SGHVS and CDR2 FNYEAQ. This CDR3 is built from 13 residues. V was clipped by 1 base and J by 7 bases; unmatched bases: 3. The CDR3 DNA is TGTGCCAGCAGCTTAGACAGGGGCTCTGGCTACACCTTC. Encoded protein: CASSLDRGSGYTF. Complete variable domain (other parts from reference TRBV7-6 and TRBJ1-2): GAGVSQSPRYKVTKRGQDVALRCDPISGHVSLYWYRQALGQGPEFLTYFNYEAQQDKSGLPNDRFSAERPEGSISTLTIQRTEQRDSAMYRCASSLDRGSGYTFGSGTRLTVV.

This clone was seen once. The chain has TRBV5-5 and TRBJ1-5; TRBD1 is a possible D gene (5 bases). The V end lost 1 base, the J end lost 2 bases, and 10 bases lay between the germline ends. Germline lookup yields CDR1 SGHKS and CDR2 YYEKEE (reference sequence). This CDR3 comprises 15 residues. DNA for the CDR3: TGTGCCAGCAGCTTGACAGGTATGGGCAATCAGCCCCAGCATTTT. This gives the protein CASSLTGMGNQPQHF.

This clone was seen only once. J is TRBJ2-5 and V is TRBV5-1, with D unresolved. This CDR3 has 14 residues. The V end was cut by 0 bases, the J end by 1 base, with 7 bases between. Germline V gene lookup returns CDR1 SGHRS and CDR2 YFSETQ. Here the CDR3 DNA reads TGCGCCAGCAGCTTGGACAGTATCCAAGAGACCCAGTACTTC. Amino acids: CASSLDSIQETQYF.

This clone was recorded only once. V is TRBV24-1 and J is TRBJ2-6, with unresolved D. The V and J ends lost 9 bases and 0 bases respectively, with 8 bases between them. Germline V gene lookup returns CDR1 KGHDR and CDR2 SFDVKD. The CDR3 runs to 14 residues. DNA for the CDR3: TGTGCCACCGGCACAGACTCTGGGGCCAACGTCCTGACTTTC. The encoded protein is CATGTDSGANVLTF.

The CDR3 DNA follows: TGTGCCAGCAGTTATCCTACTGAAGCTTTCTTT. Its translation is CASSYPTEAFF. This chain joins TRBV2 and TRBJ1-1; D gene unclear. V was cut by 5 bases and J by 5 bases, with 6 bases left in between. The CDR3 is 11 amino acids. Germline V lookup: CDR1 SNHLY, CDR2 FYNNEI.

The DNA for the CDR3 is TGTGCCAGCAGCTTGACGTCGCTACAGGGCTACACCTTC. This encodes CASSLTSLQGYTF. The chain employs TRBV5-5 and TRBJ1-2; D uncertain. The CDR3 contains 13 residues. Per the germline V gene, CDR1 is SGHKS and CDR2 is YYEKEE (reference sequence). V was pared by 1 base and J by 8 bases, with 12 bases between.

The table lists this clone with a count of one. The chain combines TRBV4-2 with TRBJ2-1, with D perhaps TRBD1 (5 bases). CDR3 length: 15 residues. The V end was cut by 3 bases, the J end by 11 bases, with 20 bases between. From germline, CDR1 is LGHNA and CDR2 YNFKEQ. The CDR3 sequence is CASSHEIDTGFKQFF. The CDR3 DNA reads TGTGCCAGCAGCCATGAAATAGACACAGGTTTTAAGCAGTTCTTC.

CDR3 nucleotide sequence: TGTGCCAGCAGCGCACTGGGGAGCTACTACAATGAGCAGTTCTTC. As protein: CASSALGSYYNEQFF. The chain uses TRBV7-6 and TRBJ2-1, with D possibly TRBD2 on 5 matching bases. The CDR3 extends over 15 amino acids. Trimming removed 5 bases at V and 3 bases at J, with 14 bases between. The V gene's germline CDR1 is SGHVS and CDR2 FNYEAQ. The entire variable domain, with the rest obtained from reference TRBV7-6 and TRBJ2-1, is as follows: GAGVSQSPRYKVTKRGQDVALRCDPISGHVSLYWYRQALGQGPEFLTYFNYEAQQDKSGLPNDRFSAERPEGSISTLTIQRTEQRDSAMYRCASSALGSYYNEQFFGPGTRLTVL.

The chain joins TRBV19 to TRBJ2-1, with TRBD2 as a possible D gene (6 bases). CDR3 length: 14 amino acids. The V end was cut by 1 base, the J end by 8 bases, with 12 bases between. The germline CDR1 and CDR2 sequences are LNHDA and SQIVND (reference sequence). CDR3 sequence (DNA): TGTGCCAGTAGTATAGTAACGGGGAGGTATGAGCAGTTCTTC. It specifies CASSIVTGRYEQFF.

J is TRBJ2-1 and V is TRBV7-9; D unclear. The CDR3 totals 16 residues. From germline, CDR1 is SEHNR and CDR2 FQNEAQ (reference sequence). V lost 1 base and J lost 5, with 15 bases in between. The CDR3, as DNA: TGTGCCAGCAGCTTAGGGGCCAGATTTTACGACAATGAGCAGTTCTTC. This translates into CASSLGARFYDNEQFF.

J is TRBJ2-1 and V is TRBV7-9, with 11 bases that match TRBD2. CDR3 length equals 15 residues. J gave up 8 bases and V 6 bases, and 9 bases lay outside the gene matches. The germline V gene has CDR1 SEHNR and CDR2 FQNEAQ (reference sequence). CDR3 sequence reads: CASRQTSGSQDEQFF. In nucleotides, the CDR3 is TGTGCCAGCAGGCAAACTAGCGGGAGTCAGGATGAGCAGTTCTTC.

V gene TRBV5-4 combines with J gene TRBJ2-5; D not certain. CDR1 and CDR2 from the germline V gene are SGHNT and YYREEE (reference sequence). Trimming pared 1 base from V and 2 bases from J, leaving 9 bases between. The CDR3 is made up of 14 amino acids. CDR3 nucleotides: TGTGCCAGCAGCTTGTCAACAGATCAAGAGACCCAGTACTTC. This translates into CASSLSTDQETQYF.